This T cell receptor (beta chain) emerged from a study of T cells in lung cancer brain metastases (dated by TCRdb to between 2018 and 2020). For context, the study as a whole: Of the 20 or so patients, about 15 had a history of tobacco use, with a median of roughly 38 pack-years. The study compared TCR beta CDR3 repertoires between fully resected primary non-small cell lung cancers and paired brain metastases. About 90% of the 20 patients received no interval therapy between primary and metastasis resection. Of the patients, approximately 11 were female and 8 or 9 were male, and their median age at first diagnosis was 45 to 65 years. The average DNA integrity number was 3.5 to 4.5 in both primary and metastatic specimens, and the two sites did not differ significantly. The primary and brain metastasis specimens were acquired a median of around 380 days apart. The cohort included approximately 20 patients who provided about 40 specimens, with each patient contributing one primary lung lesion and one brain metastasis.

This clone was detected only once. The antigen this receptor binds is unknown. Within one base of it there is no much larger clone, and no base qualities were kept. Between about 2 and 5.5 ug genomic DNA was input per sample, and equal DNA input was given to paired samples. TCR beta libraries were constructed with the immunoSEQ hsTCRbeta Kit, with multiplexed V and J gene primers used across two PCR steps. Pooled libraries, together with positive and negative controls, were sequenced on an Illumina MiSeq with a 100-cycle paired-end protocol. In the authors' own workflow: Raw data were processed by the immunoSEQ vendor into normalized, annotated TCR beta repertoire reports. Richness was defined as the number of unique clones by nucleotide sequence, and the iChao1 and Efron-Thisted estimators were used to extrapolate total richness. Paired lesions were characterized and compared using Pielou's evenness, Simpson's index, top-ten clone proportional abundance, and the Morisita overlap index. Drawn from immuneACCESS, this table holds only the in-frame rearrangements with V and J called that TCRdb kept. Clones are partly lost; checked studies trace under half to an unresolved V gene and leave the rest unexplained. V, J and clone size derive from that table, while D and trimming were established from the DNA sequence. The sample data list 4,000 to 6,500 clones, and approximately 81% of these were observed just once. The top ten clonotypes cover 9.2% of the sample.

Patients underwent resection for synchronous oligometastatic disease or delayed recurrence of a solitary brain metastasis. To avoid including cancers other than NSCLC, any patient with a history of multiple malignancies was excluded. Tumor areas were macrodissected from about 5 deparaffinized 10 um unstained sections under guidance from marked H&E slides. All specimens were fixed in formalin and embedded in paraffin (FFPE). The AllPrep DNA/RNA FFPE Kit was used for extraction of genomic DNA. Beyond this particular receptor, the publication reports: DNA fragmentation in FFPE samples may have prevented retrieval of the complete infiltrating T cell repertoire. Most clones were found to be lesion-specific, and limited overlap was observed between paired lesions (mean Morisita index roughly 0.25). Effects of preoperative corticosteroids on T cell infiltration in brain metastases could not be controlled. Significantly fewer unique productive clones were found in brain metastases than in paired primaries (median 1540 versus 4551). The ten most abundant clones accounted for a significantly larger fraction of the repertoire in brain metastases than in primaries, which suggests clonal expansion.

The CDR3 goes from the cysteine to the phenylalanine over 14 residues. Of the read, only the CDR3 DNA is kept; its 42 bases are in frame from base 1. CDR1 MNHEY and CDR2 SVGAGI were looked up in the germline V gene. At the junction V is shortened by 6 bases and J by 8 bases, with 19 bases in between. The TCR was taken from a woman aged 50 to 60 with non-small cell lung cancer that had spread to the brain. The chain is made from TRBV6-5 and TRBJ1-2, with no reliable assignment of the D segment. Input material: tumor tissue from a brain metastasis. The sample's cell subset or site, from its label and the paper: paired resected brain metastasis. For the CDR3, the sequence is CASSPTLDWPGYTF. The DNA sequence is TGTGCCAGCAGCCCAACCCTTGACTGGCCGGGCTACACCTTC.